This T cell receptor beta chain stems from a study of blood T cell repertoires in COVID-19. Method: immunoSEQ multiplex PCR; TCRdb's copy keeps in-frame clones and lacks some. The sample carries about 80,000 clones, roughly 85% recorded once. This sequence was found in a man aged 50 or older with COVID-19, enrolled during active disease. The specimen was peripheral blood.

Written as DNA, the CDR3 is TGCGCCAGCAGCCAAGAGTGGCCCGGGACAGGGGGGGAGACCCAGTACTTC. Translation gives CASSQEWPGTGGETQYF. V is TRBV4-1 and J is TRBJ2-5; the match to TRBD1 covers 11 bases. With 0 bases clipped from V and 5 bases from J, the junction kept 8 bases outside the gene matches. Looked up from germline, CDR1 is MGHRA and CDR2 is YSYEKL. CDR3 size: 17 residues.